This record covers a single T cell receptor beta chain. PCR used 60 Vbeta primers and 13 Jbeta primers. Clones were read by immunoSEQ multiplex PCR, and TCRdb kept only the in-frame ones, dropping some. Its table lists fewer than 85,000 clones. The entry originates in a study of cytomegalovirus exposure and HLA in healthy donors. Study-level background: Clustering assigned about 79% of the approximately 430 genotyped donors to the Caucasian-associated ancestry cluster.

Trimming removed 0 bases at V and 0 bases at J, with 3 bases between. Germline loops: CDR1 MNHNS, CDR2 SASEGT. CDR3 size: 13 residues. This chain links TRBV6-1 with TRBJ2-7; the D is unclear. The sequenced material came from PBMCs. This receptor was taken from a female donor in good health and CMV-seropositive. CDR3 region: CASSEAASYEQYF. In nucleotides, the CDR3 is TGTGCCAGCAGTGAAGCGGCCTCCTACGAGCAGTACTTC.